The clone carrying this T cell receptor (beta chain) has at least ten counts. For Graves' hyperthyroidism to be stable, ophthalmopathy could not progress within 18 months. Investigators excluded patients with uncontrolled infection, other autoimmune disease, pregnancy or lactation. Diagnoses rested on clinical symptoms, serum thyroxine and TRAb, thyroid ultrasound and orbital computed tomography. The authors obtained PBMCs from around 10 ml of fresh peripheral blood. The investigators amplified TCR beta CDR3 regions from RNA transcripts. TCR CDR3 regions were first amplified by RT-PCR with HTBI primers. TCRdb re-called the multiplex PCR reads through MiXCR, storing one row per CDR3 protein. The sample lists 340,000 or so distinct CDR3 sequences, roughly 18% occurring once. The CDR3 consists of 16 residues. Germline values: CDR1 LGHDT, CDR2 YNNKEL (reference sequence). Deletions cut 0 bases from V and 7 bases from J, with 15 bases between.

The data originate from a study of T cells in Graves' hyperthyroidism and ophthalmopathy. The chain joins TRBV3-1 to TRBJ1-4, with a possible D match to TRBD1 (6 bases). Source material: blood. This TCR came from a woman aged 50 to 60 with Graves' hyperthyroidism. The CDR3 coding sequence is TGTGCCAGCAGCCAAGACCGGCGCCAGGGGCGTGAAAAACTGTTTTTT. It codes for CASSQDRRQGREKLFF.